The 4 T cell receptor beta chains below were found in one sample sequenced in a study of T cell changes during pregnancy in multiple sclerosis. TCRdb's copy holds only in-frame clones and misses some; the assay was immunoSEQ multiplex PCR. The data contain about 110,000 clones, more than 85% of them singletons. Sample: peripheral blood, taken after pregnancy. The receptors derive from a female donor with multiple sclerosis, enrolled in a pregnancy study.

This clone was observed a handful of times. V usage is TRBV7-6 and J usage is TRBJ1-1; the D gene is possibly TRBD1 (5 bases). The CDR3 consists of 13 residues. Germline V gives CDR1 SGHVS, CDR2 FNYEAQ. The germline V and J ends were trimmed by 6 bases and 3 bases, with 11 bases remaining between them. In DNA, the CDR3 is TGTGCCAGCAGTTGGGGGGGACACACTGAAGCTTTCTTT. It specifies CASSWGGHTEAFF.

V gene TRBV9 combines with J gene TRBJ2-5; 7 bases match TRBD2. V was clipped by 0 bases and J by 5 bases; unmatched bases: 7. The germline V gene has CDR1 SGDLS and CDR2 YYNGEE. This CDR3 contains 15 residues. CDR3 region: CASSVASGRGETQYF. DNA of the CDR3: TGTGCCAGCAGCGTAGCTAGCGGCAGAGGGGAGACCCAGTACTTC.

The rearrangement joins TRBV19 to TRBJ2-5, with 8 bases that match TRBD1. The CDR3 contains 16 residues. CDR1 is LNHDA and CDR2 is SQIVND in the germline V gene (reference sequence). V shed 1 base and J 4 bases; nucleotides not matched to a gene: 8. The CDR3 DNA is TGTGCCAGTAGTATAGTGGGCAGGGGGCCTGTAGAGACCCAGTACTTC. As protein: CASSIVGRGPVETQYF.

The genes are TRBV5-1 and TRBJ2-2; D perhaps matches TRBD1 (5 bases). Germline CDR1 and CDR2: SGHRS and YFSETQ. V lost 9 bases and J lost 4, with 13 bases in between. The CDR3 extends over 13 amino acids. The CDR3 region has the DNA TGCGCCACCCAGGGTCAGGGCACCGGGGAGCTGTTTTTT. This translates into CATQGQGTGELFF.